This note documents a single T cell receptor (beta chain) sequence. This receptor's antigen is unknown. Base-call qualities are not available, and no considerably larger clone is one nucleotide away. The sample originates from a study of T cell responses to AZD1222 COVID-19 vaccine (dated by TCRdb to the early 2020s). For the study in its entirety: AZD1222 recipients given second doses at about 4 weeks or at about 12 weeks were pooled, since spike-specific TCR depth and breadth were not found to differ between the two schedules. TCR sequencing was performed for about 250 trial participants, of whom around 200 were given two doses of AZD1222 and 26 were given two doses of MenACWY control vaccine. Trial participants were enrolled into age subgroups of 18-55, 56-69 and 70-plus years, which contained 148, 28 and 57 TCR-sequenced participants, respectively. Study-wide findings and limitations: Nearly half of unique spike-specific TCRs reportedly recognized epitopes outside regions mutated in the B.1.351 and B.1.1.7 variants. Conclusions about previously exposed vaccinees are limited, since just a handful of AZD1222 recipients were seropositive for SARS-CoV-2 at baseline. In the small 56-69-year group, the increase in depth fell short of significance, most likely because of low power. Because no day 14 peak-response samples were available, repertoires were characterized only after the peak T cell response. A significant rise in spike-specific TCR breadth and depth was observed after two AZD1222 doses relative to day 0 and relative to MenACWY recipients. CD4 TCRs associated with the vaccine covered the entire spike protein, and the dominant responses were in regions 160-218 and 743-854. Participants were mostly white British, with more females than males. The authors suggested clonal diversity may have been underestimated.

The CDR3 has 12 amino acids, counting the end cysteine and phenylalanine. The sequence is cut down to CDR3 DNA, 36 bases in frame from base 1. CDR1 and CDR2 (SGHRS, YFSETQ) derive from the germline V gene. The V end loses 3 bases and the J end loses 5 bases, and a stretch of 8 bases separates them. The CDR3 regions of human TCRbeta chains were analyzed by immunosequencing. The published analysis was carried out like this. Repertoire TCRs were checked for matches against a reference library of SARS-CoV-2-specific TCRs that had been generated using the MIRA antigen-specificity platform. Breadth was defined as the fraction of unique TCRs that were SARS-CoV-2-associated, and depth was defined as the fraction of total T cells that were SARS-CoV-2-associated. Using the MIRA data, each spike-specific TCR was mapped to the spike region that the TCR reacts to and placed in a CD4 or CD8 class. Log10-transformed breadth and depth values were compared by one-way ANOVA with Sidak's multiple comparisons tests. This is the immuneACCESS table as TCRdb keeps it, with only in-frame sequences that have V and J called. A part of the clones is gone; compared with another copy, unresolved V genes explain less than half, and the rest is unexplained. D and trimming come from the DNA, and the V and J calls and clone size come from that table. The table for this sample lists about 150,000 clones; nearly 90% of them were counted only once. 5.1% of the sample is taken by the ten largest.

This specimen's time point label, per the study, means: baseline before first vaccination. Vaccinee samples were obtained from the UK trials COV001 and COV002, which included a single-blind randomized controlled phase 2/3 trial of AZD1222 (ChAdOx1 nCoV-19) in healthy adults. For TCRbeta chain sequencing, PBMC samples from trial participants were taken at day 0 and at day 28 after the second dose. The chain is assembled from TRBV5-1 and TRBJ2-5; TRBD2 is possibly the D segment (5 matching bases). This receptor was identified in an adult in good health. The sequenced sample was peripheral blood, obtained on day 0 of AZD1222 vaccination. The sequenced DNA: TGCGCCAGCAGCTGGCGAGGGGAGACCCAGTACTTC. Its protein is CASSWRGETQYF.